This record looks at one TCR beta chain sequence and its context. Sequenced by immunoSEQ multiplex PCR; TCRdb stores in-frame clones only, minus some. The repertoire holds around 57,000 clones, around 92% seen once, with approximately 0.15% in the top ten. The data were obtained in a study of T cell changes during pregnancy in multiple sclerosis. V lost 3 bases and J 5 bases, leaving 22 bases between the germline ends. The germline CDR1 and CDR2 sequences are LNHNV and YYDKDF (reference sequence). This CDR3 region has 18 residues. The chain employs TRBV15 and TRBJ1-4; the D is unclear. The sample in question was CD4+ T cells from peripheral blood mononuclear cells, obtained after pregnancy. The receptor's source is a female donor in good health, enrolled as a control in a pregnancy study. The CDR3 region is CATSSPGSNERRNEKLFF. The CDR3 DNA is TGTGCCACCAGCAGCCCGGGATCGAATGAGAGGAGGAATGAAAAACTGTTTTTT.